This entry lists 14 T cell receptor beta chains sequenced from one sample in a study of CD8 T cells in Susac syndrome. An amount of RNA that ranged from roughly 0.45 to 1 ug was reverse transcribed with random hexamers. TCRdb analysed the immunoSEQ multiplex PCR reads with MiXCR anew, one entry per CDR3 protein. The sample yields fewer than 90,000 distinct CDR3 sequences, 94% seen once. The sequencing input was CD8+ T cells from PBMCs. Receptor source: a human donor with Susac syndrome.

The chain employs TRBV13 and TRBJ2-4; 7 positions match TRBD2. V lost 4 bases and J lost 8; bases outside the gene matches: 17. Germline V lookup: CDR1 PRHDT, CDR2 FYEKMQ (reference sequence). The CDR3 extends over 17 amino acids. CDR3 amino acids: CASSSNTEERGGDIQYF. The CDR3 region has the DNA TGTGCCAGCAGCTCCAATACAGAGGAGCGGGGAGGGGACATTCAGTACTTC.

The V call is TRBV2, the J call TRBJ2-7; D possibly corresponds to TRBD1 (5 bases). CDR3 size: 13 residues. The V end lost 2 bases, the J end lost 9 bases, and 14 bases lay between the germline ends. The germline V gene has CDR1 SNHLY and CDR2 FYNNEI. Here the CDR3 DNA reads TGTGCCAGCAGTGAAACCAGGGTTTGGGGGCAGTACTTC. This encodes CASSETRVWGQYF.

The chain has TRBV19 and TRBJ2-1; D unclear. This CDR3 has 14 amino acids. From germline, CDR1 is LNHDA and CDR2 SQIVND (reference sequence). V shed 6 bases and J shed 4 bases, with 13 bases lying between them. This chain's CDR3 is CASRTTEAYNEQFF. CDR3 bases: TGTGCCAGTAGGACCACCGAGGCTTACAATGAGCAGTTCTTC.

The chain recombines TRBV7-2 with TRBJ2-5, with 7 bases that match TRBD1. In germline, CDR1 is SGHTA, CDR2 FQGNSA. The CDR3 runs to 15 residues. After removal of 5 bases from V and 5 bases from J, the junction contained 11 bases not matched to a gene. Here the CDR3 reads CASSLLTGTSETQYF. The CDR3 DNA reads TGTGCCAGCAGCCTCCTGACAGGGACCTCGGAGACCCAGTACTTC.

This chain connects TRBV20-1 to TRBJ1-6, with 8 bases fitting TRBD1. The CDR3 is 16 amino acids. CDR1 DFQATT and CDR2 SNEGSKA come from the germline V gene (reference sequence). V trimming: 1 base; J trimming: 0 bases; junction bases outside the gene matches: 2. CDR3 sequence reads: CSARGDRSSYNSPLHF. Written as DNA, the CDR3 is TGCAGTGCTAGAGGGGACAGGAGCTCCTATAATTCACCCCTCCACTTT.

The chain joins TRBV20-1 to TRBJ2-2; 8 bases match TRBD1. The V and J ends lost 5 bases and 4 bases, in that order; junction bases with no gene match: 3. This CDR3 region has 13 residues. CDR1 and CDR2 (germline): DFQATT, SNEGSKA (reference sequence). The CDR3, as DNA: TGCAGTGCTGAGGACAGGGTCACCGGGGAGCTGTTTTTT. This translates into CSAEDRVTGELFF.

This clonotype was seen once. CDR3 DNA sequence: TGTGCCAGCAGCGTAGTAGATGAGCAGTTCTTC. It yields the protein CASSVVDEQFF. The chain links TRBV9 to TRBJ2-1, with unresolved D. Germline CDR1 SGDLS, CDR2 YYNGEE. Trimming removed 0 bases from V and 8 bases from J, with 3 bases in between. CDR3 length: 11 residues.

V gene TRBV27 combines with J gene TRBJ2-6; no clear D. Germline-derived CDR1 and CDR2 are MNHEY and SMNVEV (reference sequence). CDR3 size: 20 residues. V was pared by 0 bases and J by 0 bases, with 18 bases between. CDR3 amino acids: CASSLSFVREAFSGANVLTF. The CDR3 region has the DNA TGTGCCAGCAGTTTATCTTTCGTCCGAGAAGCTTTCTCTGGGGCCAACGTCCTGACTTTC.

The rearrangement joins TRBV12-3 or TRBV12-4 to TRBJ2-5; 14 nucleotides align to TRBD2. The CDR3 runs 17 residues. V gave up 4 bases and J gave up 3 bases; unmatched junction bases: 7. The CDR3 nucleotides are TGTGCCAGCAGTTACGGACTAGCGGGGGGTGTGGAAGAGACCCAGTACTTC. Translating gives CASSYGLAGGVEETQYF.

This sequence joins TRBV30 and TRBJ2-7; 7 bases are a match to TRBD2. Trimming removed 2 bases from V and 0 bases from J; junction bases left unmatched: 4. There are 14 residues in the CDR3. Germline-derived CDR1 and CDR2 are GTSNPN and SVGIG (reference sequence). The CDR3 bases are TGTGCCTGGAGTTGGGCTAGCGGCTCCTACGAGCAGTACTTC. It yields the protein CAWSWASGSYEQYF.

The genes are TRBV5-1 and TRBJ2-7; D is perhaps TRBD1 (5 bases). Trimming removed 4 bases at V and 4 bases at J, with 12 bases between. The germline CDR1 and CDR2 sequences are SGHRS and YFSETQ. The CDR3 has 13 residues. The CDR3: CASSARTPYEQYF. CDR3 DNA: TGCGCCAGCAGCGCCCGGACACCGTACGAGCAGTACTTC.

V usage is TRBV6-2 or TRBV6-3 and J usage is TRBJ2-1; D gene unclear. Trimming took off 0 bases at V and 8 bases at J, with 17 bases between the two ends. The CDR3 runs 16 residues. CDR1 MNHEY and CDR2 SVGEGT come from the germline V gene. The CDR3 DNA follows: TGTGCCAGCAGTTACTCCCAGACGGCCCAAGTGGATGAGCAGTTCTTC. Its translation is CASSYSQTAQVDEQFF.

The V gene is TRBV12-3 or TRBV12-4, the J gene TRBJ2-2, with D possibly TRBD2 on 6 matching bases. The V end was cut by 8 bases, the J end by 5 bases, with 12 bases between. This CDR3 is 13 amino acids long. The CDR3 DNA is TGTGCCAGCCCCGGGAGCGGGACCGGGGAGCTGTTTTTT. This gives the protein CASPGSGTGELFF.

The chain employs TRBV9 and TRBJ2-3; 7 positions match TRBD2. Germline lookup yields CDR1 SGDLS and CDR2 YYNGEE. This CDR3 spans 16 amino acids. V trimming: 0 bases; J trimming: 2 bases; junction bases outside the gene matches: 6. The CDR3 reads CASSVEAGILTDTQYF. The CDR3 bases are TGTGCCAGCAGCGTAGAAGCGGGGATTCTCACAGATACGCAGTATTTT.